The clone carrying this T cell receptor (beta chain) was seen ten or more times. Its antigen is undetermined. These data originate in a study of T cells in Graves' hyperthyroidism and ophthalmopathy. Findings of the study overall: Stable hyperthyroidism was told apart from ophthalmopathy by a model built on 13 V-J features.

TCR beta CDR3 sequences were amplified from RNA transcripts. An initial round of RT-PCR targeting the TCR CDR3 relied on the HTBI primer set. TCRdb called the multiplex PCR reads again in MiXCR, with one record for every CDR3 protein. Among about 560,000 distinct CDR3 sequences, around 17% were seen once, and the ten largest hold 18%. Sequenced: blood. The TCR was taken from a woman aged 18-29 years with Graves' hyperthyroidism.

In DNA, the CDR3 is TGTGCCAGCAGTCCTAGGACAGGGTATGAGCAGTACTTC. Residues: CASSPRTGYEQYF. V gene TRBV28 combines with J gene TRBJ2-7, with 8 bases that match TRBD1. The CDR3 is made up of 13 amino acids. The junction had 7 bases not matched to a gene; V was cut back by 5 bases and J by 7 bases. CDR1 is MDHEN and CDR2 is SYDVKM in the germline V gene.